The source of this T cell receptor (beta chain) is a study of blood T cell repertoires in COVID-19. Study overall: Samples representing acute and convalescent COVID-19 were sourced from the United States, Italy and Spain.

In the authors' methods: It was from reference gene primer amplification that nucleated cell counts were estimated. The protocol was immunoSEQ multiplex PCR, while the TCRdb copy is restricted to in-frame clones and leaves out a portion. The DNA was the basis for D and trimming; V, J and clone size are from that table. The data show approximately 40,000 clones, 91% seen once. The CDR3 runs 16 residues. Trimming took off 4 bases at V and 2 bases at J, with 16 bases between the two ends. CDR1 is SGDLS and CDR2 is YYNGEE in the germline V gene. The sample was peripheral blood. The chain combines TRBV9 with TRBJ1-3; D gene ambiguous. The receptor's source is a woman aged 80 or older with acute or convalescent COVID-19. DNA for the CDR3: TGTGCCAGCAGCAATGGACTCCCCACCGCTGGAAACACCATATATTTT. Residues: CASSNGLPTAGNTIYF.